One sample yielded the 22 T cell receptor beta chains listed below, sequenced in a study of T-cell reconstitution after alpha-beta-depleted transplantation in children. For TCRbeta, the library was prepared with unique molecular identifiers. TCRdb recomputed calls from the PCR reads with MiXCR, one row per CDR3 protein. Of about 360,000 distinct CDR3 sequences in the sample, more than 10% were seen once. Here the sequenced sample was PBMCs, taken from the stem cell graft. These receptors originate from a human donor who donated a stem cell graft to a child with Fanconi anemia.

This clonotype was observed a handful of times. The J gene is TRBJ2-3, the V gene TRBV11-2, with 7 bases matching TRBD2. Per the germline V gene, CDR1 is SGHAT and CDR2 is FQNNGV. The CDR3 runs to 15 residues. Trimming took 0 bases from V and 3 from J; bases not matched to a gene: 3. CDR3 coding DNA: TGTGCCAGCAGCTTAGATCGGCGGGGGACAGATACGCAGTATTTT. Translation gives CASSLDRRGTDTQYF.

The chain joins TRBV10-2 to TRBJ2-5, with D perhaps assigned TRBD1 or TRBD2 (5 bases each). The CDR3 sequence is 13 residues long. The germline gives CDR1 WSHSY, CDR2 SAAADI. V lost 4 bases to trimming and J lost 3 bases, with 9 bases between them. The CDR3 here is CASSGQTKETQYF. CDR3 DNA sequence: TGCGCCAGCAGTGGACAGACTAAAGAGACCCAGTACTTC.

This clonotype was recorded at least ten times. This sequence joins TRBV28 and TRBJ1-1; no reliable D call. CDR3 length: 15 amino acids. V dropped 6 bases and J dropped 6 bases, with 20 bases sitting between them. Germline CDR1 and CDR2: MDHEN and SYDVKM. The CDR3 region has the DNA TGTGCCAGCAGCCAAAACCGGGCGCCGAGGGCTGAAGCTTTCTTT. Its translation: CASSQNRAPRAEAFF.

In this sample, this clonotype turned up a few times. This chain links TRBV19 with TRBJ1-5, with a tentative D call TRBD1 (6 bases). This CDR3 is built from 15 residues. In germline, CDR1 is LNHDA, CDR2 SQIVND (reference sequence). The V and J ends lost 6 bases and 9 bases respectively, with 21 bases between them. The CDR3 is CASRRSTGSYRPQHF. Written as DNA, the CDR3 is TGTGCCAGTAGACGGAGTACAGGGTCCTATCGGCCCCAGCATTTT.

This clonotype was seen only a few times. The rearrangement uses TRBV29-1 and TRBJ1-2; TRBD1 is a possible D gene (6 bases). Deletions cut 5 bases from V and 13 bases from J, with 17 bases between. CDR3 size: 11 residues. The germline V gene encodes CDR1 SQVTM and CDR2 ANQGSEA. The CDR3: CSVTTGAVGTF. CDR3 DNA: TGCAGCGTTACGACAGGAGCAGTTGGCACCTTC.

This clonotype was found a few times. V usage is TRBV5-1 and J usage is TRBJ2-7; TRBD1 matches at 12 bases. Looked up from germline, CDR1 is SGHRS and CDR2 is YFSETQ. This CDR3 spans 15 amino acids. With V trimmed by 3 bases and J by 4 bases, 5 bases remained unmatched. As DNA, the CDR3 is TGCGCCAGCAGCTATGGGACAGGGGGCGCGTACGAGCAGTACTTC. It translates to CASSYGTGGAYEQYF.

J is TRBJ2-5 and V is TRBV4-2; D might be TRBD1 (6 bases). V was cut by 2 bases and J by 2 bases, with 15 bases left in between. Germline CDR1 LGHNA, CDR2 YNFKEQ. The CDR3 spans 16 residues. The CDR3 loop is CASSQLKAGVQETQYF. DNA of the CDR3: TGTGCCAGCAGCCAACTAAAGGCAGGGGTACAAGAGACCCAGTACTTC.

The V gene is TRBV5-6, the J gene TRBJ2-3; D is possibly TRBD2 (5 bases). This CDR3 spans 15 amino acids. V was cut by 1 base and J by 3 bases, with 12 bases left in between. Germline CDR1 reads SGHDT; CDR2 reads YYEEEE. CDR3 in DNA: TGTGCCAGCAGCTTGCTCGCGGGCCTGACAGATACGCAGTATTTT. It is translated as CASSLLAGLTDTQYF. Filled out from reference TRBV5-6 and TRBJ2-3, the complete variable domain reads DAGVTQSPTHLIKTRGQQVTLRCSPKSGHDTVSWYQQALGQGPQFIFQYYEEEERQRGNFPDRFSGHQFPNYSSELNVNALLLGDSALYLCASSLLAGLTDTQYFGPGTRLTVL.

In this sample, this clonotype turned up a few times. The chain uses TRBV4-1 and TRBJ1-1, with a possible D match to TRBD1 (6 bases). V lost 3 bases to trimming and J lost 5 bases, with 13 bases between them. The CDR3 runs 14 residues. Germline V gene sequence: CDR1 MGHRA, CDR2 YSYEKL. CDR3 sequence (DNA): TGCGCCAGCAGCCAGGCTCAGGGGTGGACTGAAGCTTTCTTT. Protein: CASSQAQGWTEAFF.

At least ten counts were recorded for this clonotype. The V gene is TRBV12-3 or TRBV12-4, the J gene TRBJ2-4, with 8 positions matching TRBD2. CDR3 length equals 16 residues. Unmatched junction bases numbered 5, after V lost 3 bases and J lost 1 base. The CDR3 sequence is CASSLVGGAAKNIQYF. CDR3 nucleotides: TGTGCCAGCAGTTTGGTCGGGGGGGCGGCCAAAAACATTCAGTACTTC.

The chain couples TRBV12-3 or TRBV12-4 to TRBJ1-5; TRBD1 might be the D (5 bases). V was pared by 4 bases and J by 2 bases, with 9 bases between. This CDR3 region has 14 residues. The chain's CDR3 is CASSWGKGNQPQHF. The CDR3, as DNA: TGTGCCAGCAGTTGGGGGAAGGGCAATCAGCCCCAGCATTTT.

This clonotype has at least ten counts. This chain joins TRBV24-1 and TRBJ2-3; no definite D call. The germline V gene has CDR1 KGHDR and CDR2 SFDVKD. Trimming took off 5 bases at V and 3 bases at J, with 8 bases between the two ends. The CDR3 is 13 residues long. CDR3 DNA: TGTGCCACCAGTGCGGTGGGGACAGATACGCAGTATTTT. Protein: CATSAVGTDTQYF.

The chain carries TRBV5-1 and TRBJ1-6; D is possibly TRBD1 (6 bases). Germline CDR1 SGHRS, CDR2 YFSETQ. V dropped 2 bases and J dropped 5 bases, with 11 bases sitting between them. CDR3 length equals 15 residues. DNA for the CDR3: TGCGCCAGCAGCTTAAGGACAGTCAATAATTCACCCCTCCACTTT. It is translated as CASSLRTVNNSPLHF. Filled out from reference TRBV5-1 and TRBJ1-6, the complete variable domain reads KAGVTQTPRYLIKTRGQQVTLSCSPISGHRSVSWYQQTPGQGLQFLFEYFSETQRNKGNFPGRFSGRQFSNSRSEMNVSTLELGDSALYLCASSLRTVNNSPLHFGNGTRLTVT.

This clonotype was counted at least ten times. The J gene is TRBJ2-1, the V gene TRBV20-1; TRBD2 might be the D (5 bases). Germline assignment: CDR1 DFQATT and CDR2 SNEGSKA (reference sequence). Trimming cost V 1 base and J 7 bases, with 11 bases left between them. The CDR3 runs 13 residues. CDR3 nucleotide sequence: TGCAGTGCTAGAGCTGGGCCGGGGAATGAGCAGTTCTTC. Its translation is CSARAGPGNEQFF.

This clonotype was counted a few times. Possible read error: a much larger clone is one base away. The V call is TRBV2, the J call TRBJ1-1; D is unresolved. This CDR3 comprises 11 residues. Germline V gene data show CDR1 as SNHLY and CDR2 as FYNNEI. Between the trimmed V and J ends, which lost 7 bases and 1 base, there was a span of 4 bases. This CDR3 reads CASNQNTEAFF. CDR3 sequence (DNA): TGTGCCAGCAACCAGAACACTGAAGCTTTCTTT.

This clonotype was seen more than once but under ten times. The gene calls are TRBV27 and TRBJ1-4; 7 nucleotides match TRBD1. The CDR3 spans 14 residues. Germline V lookup: CDR1 MNHEY, CDR2 SMNVEV (reference sequence). V lost 2 bases to trimming and J lost 6 bases; unmatched junction nucleotides: 3. The CDR3 reads CASSLVGGDEKLFF. CDR3 bases: TGTGCCAGCAGTTTAGTAGGGGGCGATGAAAAACTGTTTTTT.

The chain recombines TRBV5-8 with TRBJ2-7, with a weak D call TRBD2 (5 bases). V was trimmed by 4 bases and J by 0 bases, leaving 11 bases between them. CDR1 and CDR2 from the germline V gene are SGHTS and YDEGEE. This CDR3 comprises 14 residues. CDR3 sequence (DNA): TGTGCCAGCAGCCGGTCCGGGATCTCCTACGAGCAGTACTTC. As protein: CASSRSGISYEQYF.

V and J are TRBV4-3 and TRBJ1-4; D is perhaps TRBD1 (6 bases). V dropped 0 bases and J dropped 15 bases, with 14 bases sitting between them. CDR1 LGHNA and CDR2 YSLEER come from the germline V gene. The CDR3 is 13 residues long. The CDR3 coding sequence is TGCGCCAGCAGCCAAGACAGGGGAAGTTTTTTGTTTTTT. Translation gives CASSQDRGSFLFF.

There are a few counts of this clonotype. The CDR3 reads CASSQDRGGGAQSTDTQYF. DNA of the CDR3: TGTGCCAGCAGCCAAGATCGGGGCGGGGGGGCCCAAAGCACAGATACGCAGTATTTT. This chain uses TRBV3-1 with TRBJ2-3, with TRBD2 identical over 9 bases. Germline V gene data show CDR1 as LGHDT and CDR2 as YNNKEL (reference sequence). The CDR3 covers 19 residues. V lost 0 bases to trimming and J lost 0 bases; unmatched junction nucleotides: 10.

The gene calls are TRBV4-3 and TRBJ2-7, with TRBD2 as a possible D gene (6 bases). Germline assignment: CDR1 LGHNA and CDR2 YSLEER. The length of the CDR3 is 14 residues. V dropped 1 base and J dropped 2 bases, with 9 bases sitting between them. This CDR3 reads CASSQVGGTYEQYF. The CDR3 region has the DNA TGCGCCAGCAGCCAAGTCGGGGGAACCTACGAGCAGTACTTC.

This clonotype has a count of ten or more. The V call is TRBV7-2, the J call TRBJ1-2; no firm D call. V gave up 5 bases and J gave up 7 bases, with 11 bases separating them. This CDR3 has 12 residues. The germline CDR1 and CDR2 sequences are SGHTA and FQGNSA. CDR3 DNA sequence: TGTGCCAGCAGCCAGACCACGGGTGGCTACACCTTC. Translated: CASSQTTGGYTF.

The rearrangement joins TRBV12-5 to TRBJ2-5; D not resolved. Germline CDR1 and CDR2: LGHNT and FRNRAP. The V end lost 1 base, the J end lost 7 bases, and 13 bases lay between the germline ends. The CDR3 runs to 14 residues. CDR3 DNA sequence: TGTGCTAGTGGTTTGGATAGGACGGATTCGACCCAGTACTTC. It specifies CASGLDRTDSTQYF.